Given below is one TCR beta chain in context. The source of the sample is a study of cytomegalovirus exposure and HLA in healthy donors. V dropped 3 bases and J dropped 3; count of bases not matched to a gene: 8. CDR1 is MNHNS and CDR2 is SASEGT in the germline V gene. The CDR3 sequence is 16 residues long. PCR was performed using 60 Vbeta and 13 Jbeta primers. Profiling relied on immunoSEQ multiplex PCR, and the TCRdb table lists in-frame clones only, not all of them. The sample has roughly 86,000 clones, 70% to 85% seen once. The clonotype was recovered from a man aged 55 to 70 in good health and CMV-seronegative. Sequenced material: PBMCs. The chain combines TRBV6-1 with TRBJ2-7; 10 bases align to TRBD1. The CDR3 here is CASSDLAGQGFYEQYF. CDR3 nucleotide sequence: TGTGCCAGCAGTGATTTGGCGGGACAGGGGTTCTACGAGCAGTACTTC.